The rows below give T cell receptor beta chains drawn from one sample of a study of blood T cells in healthy people across ages. TCRdb recomputed calls from the 5' RACE reads with MiXCR, one row per CDR3 protein. The sample has 890,000 or so distinct CDR3 sequences, about 59% seen once. The sequenced sample was blood. The receptors were sampled from a young man in good health. CDR3s include the opening cysteine and the closing phenylalanine or tryptophan. The D gene is left open where the match is weak. Clone size, where shown, is once, few, many, or a class for clones that have expanded.

CDR3aa,CDR3nt,abundance,d_gene,v_gene,j_gene
CSVEEVGQGGEQYF,TGCAGCGTTGAAGAGGTGGGACAGGGTGGCGAGCAGTACTTC,few,TRBD1,TRBV29-1,TRBJ2-7
CASSWTRQDSYEQYF,TGCGCCAGCAGCTGGACGAGACAAGACTCCTACGAGCAGTACTTC,.,.,TRBV5-1,TRBJ2-7
CASSPTSWGPGGQFF,TGTGCCAGCAGTCCCACTAGCTGGGGCCCAGGCGGGCAGTTCTTC,few,.,TRBV6-2/TRBV6-3,TRBJ2-1
CASRPTGVNYGYTF,TGTGCCAGCAGACCGACAGGGGTGAACTATGGCTACACCTTC,once,TRBD1,TRBV12-3/TRBV12-4,TRBJ1-2
CASSPRTPDTQYF,TGTGCCAGCAGCCCACGGACACCAGATACGCAGTATTTT,.,.,TRBV7-9,TRBJ2-3
CASSYSKSGGTGAYYEQFF,TGTGCCAGCAGTTACTCGAAGTCAGGGGGGACGGGGGCCTACTACGAGCAGTTCTTC,.,.,TRBV6-5,TRBJ2-1
CSVDTPRDLLRGETQYF,TGCAGCGTTGATACTCCGAGGGATCTCCTCAGGGGGGAGACCCAGTACTTC,.,TRBD1,TRBV29-1,TRBJ2-5
CASSPRLWGDYEQYF,TGTGCCAGCAGTCCTCGATTGTGGGGGGACTACGAGCAGTACTTC,.,.,TRBV27,TRBJ2-7
CASSQTGGDGYTF,TGTGCCAGCAGCCAGACAGGGGGCGATGGCTACACCTTC,few,TRBD1,TRBV7-2,TRBJ1-2
CASVDSGTGDGETQYF,TGTGCCAGCGTCGACTCCGGGACAGGGGACGGGGAGACCCAGTACTTC,.,TRBD1,TRBV12-3/TRBV12-4,TRBJ2-5
CASRQTGTAGETQFF,TGTGCCAGCAGGCAGACCGGGACAGCAGGCGAGACCCAGTTCTTC,.,TRBD1,TRBV7-2,TRBJ2-1
CSVDHGRGRIDTQYF,TGCAGCGTCGACCACGGCAGGGGGCGAATAGATACGCAGTATTTT,.,TRBD1,TRBV29-1,TRBJ2-3
CASSQERDSAYNEQFF,TGTGCCAGCAGCCAAGAAAGGGACAGCGCCTACAATGAGCAGTTCTTC,.,TRBD1,TRBV28,TRBJ2-1
CASSPRVYGYTF,TGTGCCAGCAGCCCCCGGGTCTATGGCTACACCTTC,.,.,TRBV28,TRBJ1-2
CASSLRGLGTDTQYF,TGTGCCAGCAGCTTACGGGGGCTAGGCACAGATACGCAGTATTTT,few,.,TRBV13,TRBJ2-3
CASSRGGTGSADTQYF,TGTGCCAGCAGCCGAGGAGGCACGGGGAGCGCAGATACGCAGTATTTT,once,.,TRBV14,TRBJ2-3
CASSLWTGLTYEQYF,TGCGCCAGCAGCCTATGGACAGGGCTTACCTACGAGCAGTACTTC,.,TRBD1,TRBV5-1,TRBJ2-7
CASSVRTSGGAGQETQYF,TGTGCCAGCAGCGTGCGGACTAGCGGGGGGGCCGGGCAAGAGACCCAGTACTTC,.,TRBD2,TRBV9,TRBJ2-5
CASRTLGEGHNEQFF,TGTGCCAGCAGGACTTTAGGAGAGGGGCACAATGAGCAGTTCTTC,.,.,TRBV2,TRBJ2-1
CASSYQGAGREQYF,TGTGCCAGCAGTTACCAGGGTGCCGGACGGGAGCAGTACTTC,.,.,TRBV28,TRBJ2-7
CASSQQPTGTLREQYF,TGCGCCAGCAGCCAGCAACCCACGGGCACTCTACGGGAGCAGTACTTC,.,.,TRBV4-3,TRBJ2-5
CSSFSDTQYF,TGCAGCTCTTTCTCAGATACGCAGTATTTT,few,.,TRBV20-1,TRBJ2-3
CASRRTSGGSNEQFF,TGTGCCAGCAGGCGGACTAGCGGGGGCTCGAATGAGCAGTTCTTC,many,TRBD2,TRBV2,TRBJ2-1
CTSRPARGPTNEKLFF,TGTACCAGCAGACCGGCCCGGGGGCCAACTAATGAAAAACTGTTTTTT,.,.,TRBV12-3/TRBV12-4,TRBJ1-4
CASILRGPTGSEAFF,TGTGCCAGCATTCTGCGGGGACCTACCGGGTCTGAAGCTTTCTTT,.,.,TRBV27,TRBJ1-1
CSARTVSGYTF,TGCAGTGCTAGGACAGTATCCGGCTACACCTTC,.,.,TRBV20-1,TRBJ1-2
CAISEQVTVNQPRHF,TGTGCCATCAGTGAGCAAGTAACGGTAAATCAGCCCCGGCATTTT,.,.,TRBV10-3,TRBJ1-5
CASSLSSGGAVETQYF,TGTGCCAGCAGCCTAAGTAGCGGGGGGGCTGTGGAGACCCAGTACTTC,few,TRBD2,TRBV4-2,TRBJ2-5